This T cell receptor beta chain comes out of a study of PD-1 blockade in classical Hodgkin lymphoma. Findings of the study overall: Factors driving the repertoire differences, possibly disease activity or prior therapy, remain undefined. Reported findings placed baseline TCR diversity lower in newly diagnosed patients (compared with healthy donors).

Sequencing used immunoSEQ multiplex PCR; TCRdb keeps in-frame clones, though not all of them. The table lists over 25,000 clones, 72% of them singletons. With regard to this clone: The antigen is undetermined.

Regarding time point: cycle 4 day 1 (C4D1), after more than 5 weeks of nivolumab. Brentuximab vedotin exposure varied, and every patient relapsed after autologous stem cell transplantation. The CDR3 loop spans 17 amino acids. Unmatched junction bases numbered 19, after V lost 10 bases and J lost 5 bases. Germline CDR1 is MNHEY and CDR2 is SMNVEV (reference sequence). The specimen comprised peripheral blood mononuclear cells (PBMCs), sampled before the fourth cycle of nivolumab. The chain uses TRBV27 and TRBJ2-5; 10 bases line up with TRBD2. This clonotype was obtained from a human donor with classical Hodgkin lymphoma. CDR3 residues: CATRQLAGFISSETQYF. The CDR3 coding sequence is TGTGCCACCCGACAACTAGCGGGGTTTATCAGTTCGGAGACCCAGTACTTC.